This T cell receptor (beta chain) was identified during a study of shared clonotypes between healthy human individuals. Germline CDR1 reads SGHRS; CDR2 reads YFSETQ. The V segment lost 1 base and the J segment 6 bases; nucleotides outside the gene matches: 2. The CDR3 is 14 amino acids. Findings of the study overall: A limitation of the genetic and exposure-history diversity represented arose from few donors. Naive subsets tended to show greater estimated richness than memory subsets.

Repertoires were generated with immunoSEQ multiplex PCR, while TCRdb's copy carries only in-frame clones and drops some. The sample lists 2 million to 2.5 million clones, 90% to 96% occurring once. On this clone: The antigen is not known.

The sample was naive CD4+ T cells sorted from blood. Subset in this sample: CD45RA+ positively selected. The V call is TRBV5-1, the J call TRBJ2-2, with 8 nucleotides matching TRBD1. This TCR derives from a man younger than 35 in good health. CDR3 coding DNA: TGCGCCAGCAGCTTGCAGGGGGCAGCCGGGGAGCTGTTTTTT. The encoded protein is CASSLQGAAGELFF.